This TCR beta chain derives from a study of spatial heterogeneity in lung cancer. For the study at large: Patients with untreated early-stage non-small cell lung cancer, numbering 55 to 75, were the donors. Consistent detection of more beta-chain than alpha-chain sequences was observed.

CDR1 is ENHRY, CDR2 SYGVKD, per germline. The ends lost 8 bases at V and 3 bases at J; junction bases unmatched: 5. The CDR3 covers 14 residues. This clonotype was counted at least ten times. Sample time point: blood at routine non-recurrence follow-up after resection. One entry per CDR3 protein results from TCRdb running MiXCR on the 5' RACE reads. The data contain fewer than 20,000 distinct CDR3 sequences, about 10% of them singletons. Sequenced here: PBMCs, sampled at follow-up. The chain uses TRBV10-3 and TRBJ1-1; 11 nucleotides line up with TRBD1. The sequence was obtained from a male donor with early-stage non-small cell lung cancer. The CDR3 region has the DNA TGTGCCATCGCGGGACAGGGGGACGACACTGAAGCTTTCTTT. This sequence encodes CAIAGQGDDTEAFF.